The present T cell receptor (beta chain) was sequenced within a study of early T cells in non-severe SARS-CoV-2 infection (dated by TCRdb to about 2021). Turning to the overall study: TCR sequencing used bulk RNA from unsorted whole blood, so alpha and beta chains could not be paired. The paper's findings and limits, for the study overall: VDJdb matching was skewed toward anti-spike CD8 responses, so virus-specific expansions were likely underestimated and private and CD4 specificities were missed.

Receptor libraries were prepared by 5' RACE. Sequenced on a NextSeq 500. In the TCR library protocol, unique molecular identifiers were attached to individual cDNA molecules to correct for PCR bias and sequencing error. Both TCR alpha and beta chains were sequenced, and tight co-correlation was observed between alpha and beta sequence abundances in each sample. Under the source paper's analysis protocol: Decombinator V4 was used to annotate the V gene, J gene and CDR3 of the TCR sequences. Expanded TCRs were defined as changing significantly between any two time points under a Poisson model with p below 0.0001. Abundances of TCRs were expressed as counts per million after normalisation to the total number of TCRs sequenced in each sample. TRAV1-2 paired with TRAJ12, TRAJ20 or TRAJ33 defined MAIT TCRs, while TRAV10 paired with TRAJ18 defined iNKT TCRs. VDJdb, accessed 1 November 2021, was searched for CMV, EBV and SARS-CoV-2 annotated TCRs, excluding TCRs annotated for multiple antigens. Starting from the raw public reads, TCRdb applied fastp trimming at Q25, assembled clones with MiXCR and retained in-frame beta chains. All rows with the same CDR3 protein become a single entry with the most common DNA and genes. These V and J calls rely on TCRdb rather than the paper's analysis. The sample contains 55,000 or so distinct CDR3 sequences, roughly 10% of them found a single time. The ten top clones hold roughly a tenth of the sample.

Compared with germline, V lacks 0 bases and J lacks 2 bases; bases without a gene match: 9. Sequences DFQATT (CDR1) and SNEGSKA (CDR2) are obtained from the germline V gene (reference sequence). Taken from cysteine to phenylalanine, the CDR3 has 16 residues. Only the CDR3 portion is preserved as DNA: 48 bases, with reading frame beginning at the first base. A few counts support this clonotype. Its antigen remains unidentified. No base-level quality is on record; no much larger clone is a single base apart. A case-control design nested within a healthcare worker cohort in London, UK, was used, with weekly nasopharyngeal swab PCR tests and blood sampling performed. Healthcare workers were recruited between 23 and 31 March 2020, during the week of the UK lockdown, and were followed weekly for up to roughly 15 weeks.

The origin of this receptor is an adult who was a healthcare worker with PCR-confirmed SARS-CoV-2 infection or an uninfected control (not recorded which). The V and J segments used are TRBV20-1 and TRBJ2-7, and 8 junctional nucleotides match TRBD2. Sequenced material: whole blood. The CDR3: CSARDPRTSGTYEQYF. In nucleotides, the sequence is TGCAGTGCTAGAGATCCCCGTACTAGCGGAACCTACGAGCAGTACTTC.